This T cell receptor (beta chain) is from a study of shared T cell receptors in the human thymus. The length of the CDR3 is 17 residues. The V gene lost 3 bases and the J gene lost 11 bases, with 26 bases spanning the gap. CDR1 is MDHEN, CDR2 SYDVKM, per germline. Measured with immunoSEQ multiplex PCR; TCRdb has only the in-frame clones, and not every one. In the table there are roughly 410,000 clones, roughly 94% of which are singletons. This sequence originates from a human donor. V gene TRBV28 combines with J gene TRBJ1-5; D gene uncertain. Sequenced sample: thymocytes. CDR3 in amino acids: CASSFAPGRAWDKAQHF. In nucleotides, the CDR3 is TGTGCCAGCAGTTTCGCTCCGGGTCGGGCGTGGGATAAGGCCCAGCATTTT.